This TCR beta chain was obtained from a study of blood T cell repertoires in COVID-19. Study overall: The cDNA or gDNA used as material had been derived from T cells, B-cell-depleted T cells, or PBMCs.

CDR1 and CDR2 from the germline V gene are SGHVS and FQNEAQ. The CDR3 loop spans 12 amino acids. Generated by immunoSEQ multiplex PCR, the TCRdb table keeps only in-frame clones and is missing some. The sample has 400,000 to 500,000 clones, over 75% seen once; the top ten hold 1.4%. Enrollees, about 18 to 89 years old, lived in fewer than 25 US areas. The table lists this clone with a count of one. At one of its ends the junction is not consistent with the germline gene, which may arise from a read error. The J gene is TRBJ2-7, the V gene TRBV7-8; possible D gene TRBD2, 5 bases. Sequences were obtained from PBMCs or T cells enriched from blood (not recorded which). The TCR sequence derives from a woman in her late teens or twenties who had been exposed to COVID-19. CDR3 protein: CASSLVDGVGNF. In DNA, the CDR3 is TGTGCCAGCAGCTTAGTAGACGGGGTAGGGAACTTC.